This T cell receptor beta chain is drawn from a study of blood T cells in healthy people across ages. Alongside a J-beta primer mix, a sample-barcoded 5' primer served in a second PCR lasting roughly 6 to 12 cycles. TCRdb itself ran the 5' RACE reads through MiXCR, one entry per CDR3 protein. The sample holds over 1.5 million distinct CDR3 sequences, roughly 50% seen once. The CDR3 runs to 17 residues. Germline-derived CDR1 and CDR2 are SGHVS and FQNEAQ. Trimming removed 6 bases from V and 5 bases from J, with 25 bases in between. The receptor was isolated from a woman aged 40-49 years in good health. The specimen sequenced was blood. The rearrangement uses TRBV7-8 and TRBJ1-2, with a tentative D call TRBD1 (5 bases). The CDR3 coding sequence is TGTGCCAGCAGAGGAATCCGACGAGCGACAGAAAGTTATGGCTACACCTTC. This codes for CASRGIRRATESYGYTF.